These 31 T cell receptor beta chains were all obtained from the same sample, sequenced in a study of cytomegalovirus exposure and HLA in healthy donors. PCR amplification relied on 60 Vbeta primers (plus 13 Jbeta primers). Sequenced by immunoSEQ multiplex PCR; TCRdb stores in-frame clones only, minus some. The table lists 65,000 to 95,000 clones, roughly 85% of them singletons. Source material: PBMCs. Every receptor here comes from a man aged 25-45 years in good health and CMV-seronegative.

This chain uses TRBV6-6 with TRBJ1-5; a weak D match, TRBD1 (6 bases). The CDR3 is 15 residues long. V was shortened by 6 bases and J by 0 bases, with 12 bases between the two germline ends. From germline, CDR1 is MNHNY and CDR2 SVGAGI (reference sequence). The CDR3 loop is CASRLQGGSNQPQHF. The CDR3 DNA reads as TGTGCCAGCAGGCTACAGGGTGGTAGCAATCAGCCCCAGCATTTT.

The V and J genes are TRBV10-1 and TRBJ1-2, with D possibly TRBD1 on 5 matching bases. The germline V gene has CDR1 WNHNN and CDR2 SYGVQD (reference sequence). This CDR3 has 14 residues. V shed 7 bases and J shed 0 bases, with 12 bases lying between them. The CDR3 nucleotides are TGCGCCAGCACGGGGCGGGGCCCTAACTATGGCTACACCTTC. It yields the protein CASTGRGPNYGYTF.

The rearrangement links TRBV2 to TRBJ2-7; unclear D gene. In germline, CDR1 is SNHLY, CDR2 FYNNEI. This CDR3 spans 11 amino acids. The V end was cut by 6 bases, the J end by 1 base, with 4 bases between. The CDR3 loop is CASSGSYEQYF. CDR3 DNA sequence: TGTGCCAGCAGCGGGTCCTACGAGCAGTACTTC.

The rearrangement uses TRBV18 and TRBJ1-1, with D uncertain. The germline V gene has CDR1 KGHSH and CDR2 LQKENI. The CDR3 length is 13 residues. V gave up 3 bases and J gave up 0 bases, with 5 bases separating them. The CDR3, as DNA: TGTGCCAGCTCACCCCGTTTGAACACTGAAGCTTTCTTT. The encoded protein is CASSPRLNTEAFF.

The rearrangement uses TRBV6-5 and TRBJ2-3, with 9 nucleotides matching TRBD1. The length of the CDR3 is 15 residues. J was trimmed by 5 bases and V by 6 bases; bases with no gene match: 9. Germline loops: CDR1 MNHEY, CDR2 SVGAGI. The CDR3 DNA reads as TGTGCCAGCAGCCCTACAGGGGGCGAAGGAGATACGCAGTATTTT. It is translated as CASSPTGGEGDTQYF.

The CDR3 sequence: CASSGQGVTEAFF. CDR3 nucleotide sequence: TGTGCCAGCAGTGGTCAGGGTGTCACTGAAGCTTTCTTT. The V and J genes are TRBV5-6 and TRBJ1-1; TRBD1 is a possible D gene (5 bases). The germline gives CDR1 SGHDT, CDR2 YYEEEE. The CDR3 consists of 13 residues. V shed 5 bases and J shed 4 bases, with 12 bases lying between them.

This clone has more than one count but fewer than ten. The CDR3 region has the DNA TGCGCCAGCAGCCACCAACAGGGACAGCCCCAGCATTTT. Translation: CASSHQQGQPQHF. This rearrangement joins TRBV4-1 to TRBJ1-5; possibly TRBD1 for D (6 bases). This CDR3 contains 13 residues. The germline V gene has CDR1 MGHRA and CDR2 YSYEKL. The V end was cut by 3 bases, the J end by 7 bases, with 10 bases between.

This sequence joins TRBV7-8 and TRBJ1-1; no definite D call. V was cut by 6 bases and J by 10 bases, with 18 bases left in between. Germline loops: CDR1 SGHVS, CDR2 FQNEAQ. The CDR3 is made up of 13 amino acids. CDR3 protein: CASSPTEEAPAFF. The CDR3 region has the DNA TGTGCCAGCAGTCCCACGGAAGAGGCCCCAGCTTTCTTT.

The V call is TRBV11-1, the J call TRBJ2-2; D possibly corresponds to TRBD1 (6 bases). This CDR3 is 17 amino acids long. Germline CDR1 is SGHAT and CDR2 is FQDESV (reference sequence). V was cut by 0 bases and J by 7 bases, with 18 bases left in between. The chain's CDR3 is CASSLAGAGFLNGELFF. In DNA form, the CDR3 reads TGTGCCAGCAGCTTAGCGGGGGCAGGCTTTCTGAACGGGGAGCTGTTTTTT.

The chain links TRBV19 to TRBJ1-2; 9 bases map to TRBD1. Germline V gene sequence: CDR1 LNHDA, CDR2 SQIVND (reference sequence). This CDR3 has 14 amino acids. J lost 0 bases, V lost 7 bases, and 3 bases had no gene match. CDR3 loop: CASKRQGANYGYTF. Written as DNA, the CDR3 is TGTGCCAGTAAACGACAGGGGGCTAACTATGGCTACACCTTC.

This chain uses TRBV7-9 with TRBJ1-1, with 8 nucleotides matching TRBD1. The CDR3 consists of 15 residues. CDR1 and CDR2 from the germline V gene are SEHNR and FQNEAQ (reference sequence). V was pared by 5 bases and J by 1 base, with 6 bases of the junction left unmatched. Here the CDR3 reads CASSDRGVPNTEAFF. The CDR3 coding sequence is TGTGCCAGCAGCGACAGGGGAGTACCGAACACTGAAGCTTTCTTT.

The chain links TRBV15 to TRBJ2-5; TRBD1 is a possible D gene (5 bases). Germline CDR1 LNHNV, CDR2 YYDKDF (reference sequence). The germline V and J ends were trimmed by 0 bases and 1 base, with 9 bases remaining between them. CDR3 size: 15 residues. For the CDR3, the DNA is TGTGCCACCAGCAGAGATAGTCAGGGCCAAGAGACCCAGTACTTC. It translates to CATSRDSQGQETQYF.

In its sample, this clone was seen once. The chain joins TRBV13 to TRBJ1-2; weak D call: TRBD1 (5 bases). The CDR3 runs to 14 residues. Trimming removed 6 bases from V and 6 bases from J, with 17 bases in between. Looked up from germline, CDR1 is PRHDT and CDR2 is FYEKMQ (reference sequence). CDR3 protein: CASSLQGVQHGYTF. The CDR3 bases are TGTGCCAGCAGTCTCCAGGGTGTCCAGCATGGCTACACCTTC.

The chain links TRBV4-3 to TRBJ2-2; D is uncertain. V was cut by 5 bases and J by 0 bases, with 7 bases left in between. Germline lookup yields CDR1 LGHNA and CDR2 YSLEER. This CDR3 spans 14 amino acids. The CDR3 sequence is CASSSPTNTGELFF. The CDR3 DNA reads TGCGCCAGCAGCTCCCCCACGAACACCGGGGAGCTGTTTTTT.

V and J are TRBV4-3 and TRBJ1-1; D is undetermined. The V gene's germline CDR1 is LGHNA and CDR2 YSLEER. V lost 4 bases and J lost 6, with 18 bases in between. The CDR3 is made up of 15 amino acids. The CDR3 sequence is CASSRENRGEAEAFF. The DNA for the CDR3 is TGCGCCAGCAGCCGAGAGAATCGGGGTGAAGCTGAAGCTTTCTTT.

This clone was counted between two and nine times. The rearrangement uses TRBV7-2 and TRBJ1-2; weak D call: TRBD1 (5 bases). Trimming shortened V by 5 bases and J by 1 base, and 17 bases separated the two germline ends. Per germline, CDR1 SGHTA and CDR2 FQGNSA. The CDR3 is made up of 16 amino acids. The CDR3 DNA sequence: TGTGCCAGCAGCCAAGGAGGGGAGAAAAGTAACTATGGCTACACCTTC. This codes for CASSQGGEKSNYGYTF.

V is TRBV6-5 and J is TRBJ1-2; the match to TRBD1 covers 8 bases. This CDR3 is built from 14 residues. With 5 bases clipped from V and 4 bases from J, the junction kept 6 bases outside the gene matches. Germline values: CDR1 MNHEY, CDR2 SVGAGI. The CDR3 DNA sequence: TGTGCCAGCAGTCACAGGGGGGAAGGCTATGGCTACACCTTC. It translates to CASSHRGEGYGYTF.

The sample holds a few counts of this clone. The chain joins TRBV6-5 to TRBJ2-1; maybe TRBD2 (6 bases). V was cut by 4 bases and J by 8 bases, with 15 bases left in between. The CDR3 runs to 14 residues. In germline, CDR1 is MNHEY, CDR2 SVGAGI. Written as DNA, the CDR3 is TGTGCCAGCAGTTGGGGACTCCTCTCCGATGAGCAGTTCTTC. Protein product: CASSWGLLSDEQFF.

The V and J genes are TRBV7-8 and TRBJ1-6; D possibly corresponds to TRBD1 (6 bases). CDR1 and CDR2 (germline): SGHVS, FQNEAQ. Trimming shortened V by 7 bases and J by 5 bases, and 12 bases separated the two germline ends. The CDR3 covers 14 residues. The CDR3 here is CASTTHRDNSPLHF. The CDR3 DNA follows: TGTGCCAGCACTACTCACAGGGATAATTCACCCCTCCACTTT.

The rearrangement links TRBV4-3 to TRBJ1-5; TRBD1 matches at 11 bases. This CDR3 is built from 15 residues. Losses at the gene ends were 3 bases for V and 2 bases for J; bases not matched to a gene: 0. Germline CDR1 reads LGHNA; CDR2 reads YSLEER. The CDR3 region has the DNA TGCGCCAGCAGCCAGGGACAGGGGGGCAATCAGCCCCAGCATTTT. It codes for CASSQGQGGNQPQHF.

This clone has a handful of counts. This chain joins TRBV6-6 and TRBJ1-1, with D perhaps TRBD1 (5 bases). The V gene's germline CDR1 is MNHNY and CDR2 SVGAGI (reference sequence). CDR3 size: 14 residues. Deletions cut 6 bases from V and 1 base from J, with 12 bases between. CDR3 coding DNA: TGTGCCAGCAGCCGCGAAGGGGAGAACACTGAAGCTTTCTTT. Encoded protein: CASSREGENTEAFF.

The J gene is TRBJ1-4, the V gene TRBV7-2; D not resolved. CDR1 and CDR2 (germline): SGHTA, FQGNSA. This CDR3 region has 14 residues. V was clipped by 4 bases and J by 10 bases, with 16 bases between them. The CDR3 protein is CASSSPRVFGKLFF. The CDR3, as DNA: TGTGCCAGCAGCTCTCCGAGGGTTTTTGGAAAACTGTTTTTT.

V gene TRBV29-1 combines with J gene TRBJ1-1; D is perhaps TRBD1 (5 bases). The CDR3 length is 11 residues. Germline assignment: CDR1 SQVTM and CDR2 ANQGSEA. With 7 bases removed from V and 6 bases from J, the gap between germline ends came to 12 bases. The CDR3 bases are TGCAGCGCAAGTCGACAGTCTGAAGCTTTCTTT. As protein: CSASRQSEAFF.

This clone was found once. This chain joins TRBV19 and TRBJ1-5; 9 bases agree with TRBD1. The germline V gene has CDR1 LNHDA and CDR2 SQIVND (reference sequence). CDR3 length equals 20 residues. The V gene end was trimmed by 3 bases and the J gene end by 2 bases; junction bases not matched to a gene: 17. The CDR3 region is CASSIGGGQGSVRGNQPQHF. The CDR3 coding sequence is TGTGCCAGTAGTATTGGTGGGGGACAGGGATCTGTCAGAGGCAATCAGCCCCAGCATTTT.

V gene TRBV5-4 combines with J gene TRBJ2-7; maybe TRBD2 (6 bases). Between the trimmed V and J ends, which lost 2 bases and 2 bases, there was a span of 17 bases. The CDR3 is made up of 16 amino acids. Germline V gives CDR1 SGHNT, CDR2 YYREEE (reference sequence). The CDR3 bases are TGTGCCAGCAGCTTCCCACCCGGGACGGGAGCCTACGAGCAGTACTTC. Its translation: CASSFPPGTGAYEQYF. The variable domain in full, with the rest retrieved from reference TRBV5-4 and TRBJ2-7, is ETGVTQSPTHLIKTRGQQVTLRCSSQSGHNTVSWYQQALGQGPQFIFQYYREEENGRGNFPPRFSGLQFPNYSSELNVNALELDDSALYLCASSFPPGTGAYEQYFGPGTRLTVT.

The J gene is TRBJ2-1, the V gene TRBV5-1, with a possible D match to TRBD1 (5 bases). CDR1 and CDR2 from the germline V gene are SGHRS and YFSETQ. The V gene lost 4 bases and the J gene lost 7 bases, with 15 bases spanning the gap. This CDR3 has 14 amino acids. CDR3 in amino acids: CASSAVGVRNEQFF. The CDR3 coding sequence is TGCGCCAGCAGCGCCGTAGGGGTCAGAAATGAGCAGTTCTTC.

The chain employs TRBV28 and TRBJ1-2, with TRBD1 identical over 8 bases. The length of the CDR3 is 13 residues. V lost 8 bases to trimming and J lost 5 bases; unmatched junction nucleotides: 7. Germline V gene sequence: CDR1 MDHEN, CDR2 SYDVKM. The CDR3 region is CASSPGQEYGYTF. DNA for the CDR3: TGTGCCAGCTCTCCGGGACAGGAGTATGGCTACACCTTC.

The CDR3 coding sequence is TGCGCCAGCAGAAGGTTAATGCAGGGCTCAACCGGGGAGCTGTTTTTT. Protein: CASRRLMQGSTGELFF. The chain uses TRBV5-1 and TRBJ2-2, with a weak D call TRBD1 (5 bases). Germline CDR1 reads SGHRS; CDR2 reads YFSETQ. This CDR3 comprises 16 residues. Deletions cut 5 bases from V and 5 bases from J, with 19 bases between.

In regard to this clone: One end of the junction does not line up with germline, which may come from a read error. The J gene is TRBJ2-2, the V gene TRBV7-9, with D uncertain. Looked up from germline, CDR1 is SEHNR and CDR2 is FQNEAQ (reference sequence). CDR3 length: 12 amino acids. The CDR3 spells CSSSSSTGELFF. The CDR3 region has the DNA TGTTCCAGCAGTTCGTCTACCGGGGAGCTGTTTTTT.

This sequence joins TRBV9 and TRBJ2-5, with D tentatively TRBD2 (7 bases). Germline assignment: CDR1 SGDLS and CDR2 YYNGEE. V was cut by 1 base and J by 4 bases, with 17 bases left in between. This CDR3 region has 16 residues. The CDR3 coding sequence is TGTGCCAGCAGCGTAATGGGGGGGCCGGGGGTAGAGACCCAGTACTTC. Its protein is CASSVMGGPGVETQYF.

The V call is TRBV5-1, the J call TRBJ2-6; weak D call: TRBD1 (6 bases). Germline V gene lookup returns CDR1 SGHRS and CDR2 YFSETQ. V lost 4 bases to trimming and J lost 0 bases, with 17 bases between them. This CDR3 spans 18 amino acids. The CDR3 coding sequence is TGCGCCAGCAGCGTAAGACAGGACCTTCTCTCTGGGGCCAACGTCCTGACTTTC. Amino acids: CASSVRQDLLSGANVLTF.